This T cell receptor (beta chain) came from a study of brain T cells in children with intractable seizures. Study observations and caveats: Viral specificity was inferred only from CDR3 similarity; HCMV serostatus was unknown. Absence of clones before surgery may stem from lower sequencing depth.

Of note for this clone: Its specificity is unknown.

The CDR3 totals 14 residues. Trimming pared 3 bases from V and 4 bases from J, leaving 8 bases between. Looked up from germline, CDR1 is SGHRS and CDR2 is YFSETQ. Measured with immunoSEQ multiplex PCR; TCRdb has only the in-frame clones, and not every one. The sample has under 45,000 clones, about 93% seen once. Sequencing was limited to surgery cases with top T cell transcript signatures in brain tissue. This TCR derives from a girl aged 2 to 9 with tuberous sclerosis and intractable seizures. The chain uses TRBV5-1 and TRBJ1-6, with D perhaps matching TRBD1 (5 bases). The sequencing used peripheral blood, collected at surgery. The CDR3 here is CASSSGNYNSPLHF. The CDR3 DNA follows: TGCGCCAGCAGCTCAGGGAATTATAATTCACCCCTCCACTTT.